This T cell receptor beta chain is drawn from a study of cytomegalovirus exposure and HLA in healthy donors (dated by TCRdb to 2016 to 2017). Concerning the study at large: An earlier analysis of 587 of the donors reported 250 to 300 Gb of sequence data and 95 million to 140 million unique TCR beta sequences obtained from roughly 180 million T cells. The study combined high-throughput TCR immunosequencing, statistical association of individual TCRs with disease status, and machine learning to predict cytomegalovirus infection status. Rather than drawing on any new phenotypic data, the later analysis identified candidate immune exposures from TCR beta sequences and the way those sequences occurred across donors. Using immunosequencing, the study profiled T cell repertoires from some 670 subjects and related those repertoires to cytomegalovirus serostatus. A later genetic analysis used genome-wide SNP genotypes for about 60% of the roughly 700 donors, treating that subset as a discovery cohort. HLA typing included class I and class II loci at four-digit resolution. Donor age, sex, ethnicity and CMV serostatus were compiled together with the repertoire data. Besides the first cohort of hundreds of subjects, a separate validation cohort made up of 120 different subjects was used. An earlier analysis of more than 450 of the donors used high-throughput TCR beta sequencing to judge whether each TCR beta V gene segment behaved as functional or pseudogenic. The study aimed to test whether signatures of past pathogen exposure could be identified by cataloging public T cell receptors. About 300 gigabases of sequencing data and around 80 million unique TCR sequences made up an early release that covered around 640 HLA-typed donors. The genetic ancestry cluster associated with self-reported Caucasian donors included 81% of the 350 to 500 genotyped donors. Because of strong linkage in the cohort, five DR-DQ haplotypes were treated as single units for association and clustering. In a later analysis, previously published TCR beta repertoires from 666 donors were re-analyzed and high-resolution HLA genotyping was added so that TCR occurrence patterns could be studied. The number of donors typed differed by locus, with about 629-640 for A, B, C, DRB1 and DQB1, 522 for DQA1, 606 for DPA1, and around 450 for DPB1. On average, 235,054 unique TCR beta nucleotide sequences were sequenced per donor among some 420 genotyped donors of the cohort, with around 19% of those sequences being non-productive. All discovery cohort repertoires had been generated using a single sequencing platform. General study outcomes and caveats: Sequencing depth was assumed to be roughly uniform across donors in the presence/absence analyses, though that assumption may not hold. A later analysis associated 16,951 TCR beta sequences with specific HLA alleles at a false discovery rate of 0.05. A further reported finding was that TCR beta sequences accurately predicted the HLA-A and HLA-B alleles for most subjects in the first cohort. Because counts were too low, under 20 rarely observed V segments, including chromosome 9 orphons, were left out of the earlier analysis of about 620 of the donors. A later genetic analysis associated a missense DCLRE1C variant with V-gene and J-gene trimming of TCR beta chains, and an independent cohort replicated the association. Linkage disequilibrium might explain the correlated functional status among segregating V segments, but an unknown experimental factor could not be excluded. Three of the identified cytomegalovirus-associated TCR beta chains were confirmed in vitro to be specific for cytomegalovirus antigens. A later genetic analysis reported fewer N-insertions in productive TCRs among donors in an Asian-associated ancestry cluster than the roughly 720-donor mean. The cohort was sequenced for TCR beta chains only, and without alpha or paired-chain data the features that could be detected were limited. Some IMGT-functional V segments, including TRBV6-2 and TRBV6-3, could not be distinguished by the 87-base-pair reads and were therefore excluded. Across donors, most TCR sequences were observed very rarely, whereas some public TCRs were present in many individuals. A total of about 150 TCR beta chains were listed by the study as associated with cytomegalovirus. According to the authors, the approach could potentially be generalized to other disease states and immunological phenotypes. In a later analysis, most CMV-associated TCR beta chains were found to appear HLA-restricted, with HLA associations seemingly driven largely by CMV exposure. HLA typing was unavailable for some donors at each locus, so association tests used only the typed subset. A later analysis found that HLA-associated TCR beta chains were more clonally expanded and had lower generation probabilities than equally common non-associated chains. The only immune exposure information available for the cohort was CMV serostatus. In a later analysis, the rate of TCR association differed among HLA loci, with DRB1 alleles having the most associated TCRs and HLA-C alleles having the fewest. The classifier was reported to diagnose cytomegalovirus status with high specificity and sensitivity in both the original cohort and the validation cohort. Assigning TCR associations to individual alleles was difficult when HLA alleles, especially DR and DQ, strongly co-occurred. The sequencing pipeline was judged likely to have produced a cluster of highly shared sequence variants as a technical artifact. According to a later analysis, parvovirus B19, influenza, CMV and Epstein-Barr virus appeared linked to several top co-occurrence clusters. An earlier analysis of 587 of the donors showed that most TCR beta V segments appeared in productive rearrangements either about 90% or about 30% of the time, which broadly matched IMGT annotations.

Points on this clone: Its antigen has not been determined. Base qualities are not recorded, but no much larger clone differs from it by a single base.

Library construction relied on the immunoSEQ multiplex PCR assay. The multiplex PCR relied on a mix of 60 forward primers for TCR Vbeta segments and 13 reverse primers for TCR Jbeta segments. The CDR3 region of rearranged TCR beta genes was amplified from genomic DNA with a multiplex PCR assay. The Illumina HiSeq System was used to sequence the amplified TCR beta libraries as 87-base-pair reads. Per the authors' processing: A later analysis counted tens of millions of unique TCR beta chains across the 666 repertoires, and some 12 million of these chains were shared by at least two donors. A nearest-neighbor algorithm error-corrected the raw reads and collapsed the reads into unique sequences, merging closely related sequences to remove PCR and sequencing errors. CDR3 sequences were aligned to IMGT reference sequences to assign V, D and J gene segments. For a sequence to be retained, a match of at least six nucleotides was required to both a V gene segment and a J gene segment. Rearrangements were classified as productive when the CDR3 lacked stop codons and remained in frame with V and J, and all other rearrangements were classified as non-productive. CDR3 was defined by IMGT convention, running from the second conserved V-encoded cysteine to the conserved J-encoded phenylalanine. In an earlier analysis of some 550 of the donors, sequences lacking an unambiguous match to a single V gene segment were excluded. An earlier analysis of 587 of the donors classified V segments as functional when productive rearrangements were above 56.7% and as segregating when the standard deviation between donors was above 5%. To diagnose cytomegalovirus status from the catalog of TCR beta chain sequences, a statistical classification framework was built. A later analysis assigned V and J genes by comparing TCR nucleotide sequences with IMGT/GENE-DB human TR gene sequences. Using the TCRdist pipeline, a later analysis assigned CDR3 sequences along with most-parsimonious VDJ recombination scenarios. In a later analysis, each TCR beta chain was defined by its CDR3 amino acid sequence together with its V-gene family, and reads lacking a unique V-gene family were excluded. To address suspected cross-contamination and a sequencing artifact, a later analysis removed roughly 580 highly shared, low-generation-probability nucleotide sequences. In a later analysis, a clonal expansion index for each public chain was calculated from normalized within-repertoire ranks of inferred template counts. In a later analysis, generation probabilities were computed using a VDJ recombination model fitted to out-of-frame rearrangements, and the results were checked against IGoR. In a later analysis, TCR-TCR, TCR-HLA and TCR-CMV co-occurrence was scored with hypergeometric tests, and a repertoire-size bias correction was applied to TCR pairs. False discovery rates were estimated in a later analysis by permuting HLA or CMV assignments 20 times. In a later analysis, co-occurring TCRs were grouped with DBSCAN, and TCRdist sequence similarity was added when clustering was performed within HLA-allele-positive subsets. For co-occurrence clustering, repertoires with fewer than 30,000 or more than 120,000 public chains were excluded, along with 5 or 6 repertoires with anomalous nucleotide sharing. TCRdb limited this immuneACCESS table to in-frame rearrangements with V and J called. A share of clones is missing; checked studies link under half to unresolved V genes, and the rest is unexplained. V and J calls and clone size follow that table, whereas D and trimming were derived from the DNA. The sample records some 150,000 clones, about four fifths of which are singletons. The ten largest clones represent roughly 13% of the sample.

The cohort consisted of hundreds of healthy bone marrow donors. At the time of sampling, every cohort member was nominally healthy, though immune exposures that went unrecorded were likely present. The donor tested CMV seronegative and was one of the 352 seronegative cohort members. Every donor gave a peripheral blood sample, and the peripheral blood mononuclear cells from that sample were used for TCR beta sequencing. Genomic DNA was extracted from the blood cell samples with the Qiagen DNeasy Blood Extraction Kit. V is cut back by 5 bases and J by 3 bases, with 20 bases in the junction unmatched. The CDR3 contains 19 residues, cysteine and phenylalanine counted. This entry keeps only the CDR3 DNA: 57 bases, framed from base 1. CDR1 and CDR2 (SGHVS, FQNEAQ) derive from the germline V gene.

The chain is made from TRBV7-8 and TRBJ2-7, with 9 bases matching TRBD2. The material sequenced was PBMCs. The sequence came from a woman between 45 and 65 years old in good health and CMV-seronegative. The encoded CDR3 is CASSPPFGSSGSTLYEQYF. In nucleotide form, the sequence is TGTGCCAGCAGCCCCCCTTTTGGAAGTAGCGGGAGTACCCTCTACGAGCAGTACTTC.